The T cell receptor beta chain under discussion was sequenced for a study of CD8 T cell repertoires and HIV-1 epitope variants. Study context: Control wells had CMV/EBV/flu peptides, negative Ebola AY9, or no peptide. Tested: three Gag epitope families, Nef HW9 and YT9.

Sequencing was performed with immunoSEQ multiplex PCR; in TCRdb, only in-frame clones are kept and a portion is missing. The top ten clones hold around two fifths of a sample with 5,000 to 6,500 clones, around 70% of them seen once. General study results and limits: Nef KF9 drew about 5 clonotypes and HW9 one, without TAALDMSHF responses. Only beta chains were identified, marking proliferation to antigen, not function.

This clone was observed a single time. What it recognizes is unknown. Input material: cultured CD8+ T cells derived from PBMCs. The TCR originated in a male donor with HIV.

The CDR3 nucleotides are TGTGCCAGCAGATCCGGACAGGGAAAACAGCCCCAGCATTTT. Protein sequence: CASRSGQGKQPQHF. The V and J genes are TRBV6-6 and TRBJ1-5; 8 positions agree with TRBD1. V lost 6 bases and J lost 7; bases outside the gene matches: 8. The CDR3 spans 14 residues. Per the germline V gene, CDR1 is MNHNY and CDR2 is SVGAGI (reference sequence).